This TCR beta chain is from a study of beta chain features in type 1 diabetes. Study-level information: Over all samples combined, about 99,000,000 sorted cells were examined.

The V end lost 5 bases, the J end lost 8 bases, and 15 bases lay between the germline ends. The CDR3 is 13 amino acids. Germline V lookup: CDR1 MNHEY, CDR2 SVGAGI. In the case of this clone: Its specificity is not known.

Findings of the study overall: Patients with Type 1 diabetes showed moderately but significantly shorter TCRB CDR3s in all four CD4+ subsets. Patients showed naive, central memory and Treg TCRB repertoires that appeared more similar than those of healthy donors. For cells with high TCR expression, cDNA sequencing could yield over-representation.

By way of CD45RO/CCR7/CD25/CD127/CD95/CD27, the CD4+ regulatory, stem cell-like memory, central memory and naive cells were sorted. cDNA synthesis used the whole RNA isolate, giving expressed TCRB sequences. The table came from immunoSEQ multiplex PCR; TCRdb's copy has only in-frame clones and leaves some out. The repertoire includes over 100,000 clones, roughly 15% of them detected once, and 2% to 2.5% sits in the top ten. The V call is TRBV6-5, the J call TRBJ1-2; tentative D call: TRBD1 (6 bases). This clonotype originated in a man aged 30-40 years with type 1 diabetes. What was sequenced was central memory CD4+ T cells from blood. The CDR3 here is CASSPQTGFGYTF. CDR3 DNA: TGTGCCAGCAGTCCACAGACAGGTTTCGGCTACACCTTC.